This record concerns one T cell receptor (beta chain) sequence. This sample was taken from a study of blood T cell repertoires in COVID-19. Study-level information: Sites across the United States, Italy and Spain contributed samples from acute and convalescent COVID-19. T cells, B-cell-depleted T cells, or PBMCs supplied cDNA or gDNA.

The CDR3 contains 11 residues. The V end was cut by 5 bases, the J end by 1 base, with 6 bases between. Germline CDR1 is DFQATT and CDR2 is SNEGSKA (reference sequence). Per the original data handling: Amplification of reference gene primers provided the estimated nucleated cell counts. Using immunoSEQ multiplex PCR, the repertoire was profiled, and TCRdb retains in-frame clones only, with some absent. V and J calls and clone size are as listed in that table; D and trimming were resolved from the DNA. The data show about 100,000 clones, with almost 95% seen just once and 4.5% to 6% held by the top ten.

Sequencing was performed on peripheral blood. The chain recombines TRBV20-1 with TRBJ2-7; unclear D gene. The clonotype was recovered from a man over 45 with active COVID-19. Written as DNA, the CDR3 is TGCAGTGCTCCCAATTCCTACGAGCAGTACTTC. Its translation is CSAPNSYEQYF.